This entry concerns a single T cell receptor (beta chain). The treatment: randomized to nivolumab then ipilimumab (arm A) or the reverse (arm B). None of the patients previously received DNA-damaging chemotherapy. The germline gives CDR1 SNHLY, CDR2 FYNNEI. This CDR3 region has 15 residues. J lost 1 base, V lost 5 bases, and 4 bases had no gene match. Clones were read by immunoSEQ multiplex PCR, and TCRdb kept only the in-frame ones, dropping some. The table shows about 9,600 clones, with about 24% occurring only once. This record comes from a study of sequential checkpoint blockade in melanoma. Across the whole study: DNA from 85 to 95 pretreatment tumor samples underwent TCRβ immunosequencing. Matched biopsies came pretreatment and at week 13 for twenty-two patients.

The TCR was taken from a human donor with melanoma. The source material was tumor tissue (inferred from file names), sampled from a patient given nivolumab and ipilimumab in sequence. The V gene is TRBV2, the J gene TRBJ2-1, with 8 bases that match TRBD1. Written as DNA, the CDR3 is TGTGCCAGCAGTCCCGGGACAGGTTCCTACAATGAGCAGTTCTTC. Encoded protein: CASSPGTGSYNEQFF.